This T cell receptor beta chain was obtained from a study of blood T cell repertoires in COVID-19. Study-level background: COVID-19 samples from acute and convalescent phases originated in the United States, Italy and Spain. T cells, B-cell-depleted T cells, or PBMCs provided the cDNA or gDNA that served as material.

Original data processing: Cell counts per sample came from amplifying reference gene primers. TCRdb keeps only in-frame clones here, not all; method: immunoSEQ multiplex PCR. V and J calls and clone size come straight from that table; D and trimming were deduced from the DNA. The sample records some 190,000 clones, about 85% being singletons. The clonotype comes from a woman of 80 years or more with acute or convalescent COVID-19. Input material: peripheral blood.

The DNA for the CDR3 is TGTGCCAGCTCACGAGCGATCAGTAACTATGGCTACACCTTC. It specifies CASSRAISNYGYTF. The rearrangement joins TRBV18 to TRBJ1-2; D uncertain. Germline loops: CDR1 KGHSH, CDR2 LQKENI. The CDR3 extends over 14 amino acids. Trimming removed 4 bases at V and 1 base at J, with 10 bases between.